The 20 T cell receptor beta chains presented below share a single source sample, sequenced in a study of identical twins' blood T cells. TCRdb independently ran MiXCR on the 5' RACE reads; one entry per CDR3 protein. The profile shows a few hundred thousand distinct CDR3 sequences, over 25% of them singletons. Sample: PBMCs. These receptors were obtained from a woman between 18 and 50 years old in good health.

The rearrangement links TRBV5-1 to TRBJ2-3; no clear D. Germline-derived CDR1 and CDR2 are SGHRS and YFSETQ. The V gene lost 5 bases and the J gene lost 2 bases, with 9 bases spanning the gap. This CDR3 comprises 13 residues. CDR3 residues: CASRRQDTDTQYF. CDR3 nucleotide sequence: TGCGCCAGCAGACGGCAGGACACAGATACGCAGTATTTT.

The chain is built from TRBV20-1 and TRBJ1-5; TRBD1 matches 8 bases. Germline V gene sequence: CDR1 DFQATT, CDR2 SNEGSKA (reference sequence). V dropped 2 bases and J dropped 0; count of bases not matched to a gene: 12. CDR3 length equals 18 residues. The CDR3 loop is CSARSPGQALYSNQPQHF. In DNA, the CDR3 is TGCAGTGCTAGATCCCCGGGACAGGCCCTTTATAGCAATCAGCCCCAGCATTTT.

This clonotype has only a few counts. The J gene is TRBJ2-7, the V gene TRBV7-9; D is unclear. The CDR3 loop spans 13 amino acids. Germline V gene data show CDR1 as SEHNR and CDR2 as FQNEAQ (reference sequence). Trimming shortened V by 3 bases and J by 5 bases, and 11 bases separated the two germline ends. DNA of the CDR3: TGTGCCAGCAGCTTGTGGGGAAATGACGAGCAGTACTTC. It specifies CASSLWGNDEQYF.

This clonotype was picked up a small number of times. Here the CDR3 DNA reads TGTGCCAGCAGCTTCCGCCCGACAGGGGGCACTGAAGCTTTCTTT. Its translation: CASSFRPTGGTEAFF. The rearrangement joins TRBV11-2 to TRBJ1-1, with TRBD1 matching over 9 bases. The CDR3 consists of 15 residues. Germline-derived CDR1 and CDR2 are SGHAT and FQNNGV. The J segment lost 4 bases and the V segment lost 3 bases, leaving 6 bases of the junction unmatched.

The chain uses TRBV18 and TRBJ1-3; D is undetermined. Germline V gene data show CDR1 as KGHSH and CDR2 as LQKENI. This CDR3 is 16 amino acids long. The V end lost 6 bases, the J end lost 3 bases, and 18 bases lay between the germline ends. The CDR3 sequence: CASSDSQADLGNTIYF. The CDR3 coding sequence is TGTGCCAGCTCCGACTCTCAGGCCGACCTTGGAAACACCATATATTTT.

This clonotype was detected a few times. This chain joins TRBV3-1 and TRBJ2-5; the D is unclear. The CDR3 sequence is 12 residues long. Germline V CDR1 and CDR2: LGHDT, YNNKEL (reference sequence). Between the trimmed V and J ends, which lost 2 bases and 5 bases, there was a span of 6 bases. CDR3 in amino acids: CASSQRDETQYF. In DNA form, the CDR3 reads TGTGCCAGCAGCCAACGCGACGAGACCCAGTACTTC.

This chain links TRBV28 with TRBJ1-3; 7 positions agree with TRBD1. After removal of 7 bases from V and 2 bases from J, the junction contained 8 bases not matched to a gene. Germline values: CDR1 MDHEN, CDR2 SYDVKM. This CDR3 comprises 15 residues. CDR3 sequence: CASNPGGVAGNTIYF. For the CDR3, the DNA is TGTGCCAGCAACCCAGGGGGGGTAGCTGGAAACACCATATATTTT.

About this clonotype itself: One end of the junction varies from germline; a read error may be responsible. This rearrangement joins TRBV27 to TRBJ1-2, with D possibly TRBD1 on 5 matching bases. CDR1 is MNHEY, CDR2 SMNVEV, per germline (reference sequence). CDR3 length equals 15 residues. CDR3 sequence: CASSGIRDPRYGHTF. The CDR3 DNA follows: TGTGCCAGCAGCGGGATTAGGGACCCAAGATATGGCCACACCTTC.

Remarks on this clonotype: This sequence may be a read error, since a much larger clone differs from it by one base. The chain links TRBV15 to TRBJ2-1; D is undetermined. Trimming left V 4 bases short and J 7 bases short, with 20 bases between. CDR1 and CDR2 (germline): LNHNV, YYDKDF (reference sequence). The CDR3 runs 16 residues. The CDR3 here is CATSTDSSWVRNEQFF. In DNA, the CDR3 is TGTGCCACCAGCACAGATTCCTCGTGGGTTCGGAATGAGCAGTTCTTC.

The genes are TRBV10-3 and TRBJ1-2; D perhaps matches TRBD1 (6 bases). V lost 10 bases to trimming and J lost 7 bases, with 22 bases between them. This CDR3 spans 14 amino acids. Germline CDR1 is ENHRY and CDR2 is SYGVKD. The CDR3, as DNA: TGTGCCACCACGTACACAGGGTTAGCGGCTGGCTACACCTTC. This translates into CATTYTGLAAGYTF.

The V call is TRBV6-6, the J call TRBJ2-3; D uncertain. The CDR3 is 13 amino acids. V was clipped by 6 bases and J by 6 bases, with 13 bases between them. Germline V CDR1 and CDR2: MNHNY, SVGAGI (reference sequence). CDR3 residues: CASRERRPDTQYF. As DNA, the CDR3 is TGTGCCAGCAGGGAGCGCCGCCCCGATACGCAGTATTTT.

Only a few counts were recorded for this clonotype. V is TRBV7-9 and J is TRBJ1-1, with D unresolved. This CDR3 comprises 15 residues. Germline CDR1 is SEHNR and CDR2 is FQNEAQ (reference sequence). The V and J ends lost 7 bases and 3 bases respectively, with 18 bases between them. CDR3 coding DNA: TGTGCCAGCACCCCCACTGGAGGCATGGACACTGAAGCTTTCTTT. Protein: CASTPTGGMDTEAFF.

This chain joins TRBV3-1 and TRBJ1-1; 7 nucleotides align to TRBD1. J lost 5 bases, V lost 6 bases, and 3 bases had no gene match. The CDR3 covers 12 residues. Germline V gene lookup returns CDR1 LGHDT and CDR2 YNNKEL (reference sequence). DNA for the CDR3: TGTGCCAGCAGACAGGGGAAGACTGAAGCTTTCTTT. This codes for CASRQGKTEAFF.

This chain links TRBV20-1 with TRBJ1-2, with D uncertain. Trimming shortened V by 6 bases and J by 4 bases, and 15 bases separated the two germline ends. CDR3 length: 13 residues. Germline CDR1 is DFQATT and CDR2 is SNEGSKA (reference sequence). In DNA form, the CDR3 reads TGCAGTGCCGGATGGCCCTCGTCCTATGGCTACACCTTC. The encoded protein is CSAGWPSSYGYTF.

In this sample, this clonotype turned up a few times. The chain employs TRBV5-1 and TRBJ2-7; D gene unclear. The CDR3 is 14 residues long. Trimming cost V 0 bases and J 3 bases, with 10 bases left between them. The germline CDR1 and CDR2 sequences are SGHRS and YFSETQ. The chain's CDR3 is CASSLGSEFYEQYF. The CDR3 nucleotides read TGCGCCAGCAGCTTGGGATCGGAATTCTACGAGCAGTACTTC.

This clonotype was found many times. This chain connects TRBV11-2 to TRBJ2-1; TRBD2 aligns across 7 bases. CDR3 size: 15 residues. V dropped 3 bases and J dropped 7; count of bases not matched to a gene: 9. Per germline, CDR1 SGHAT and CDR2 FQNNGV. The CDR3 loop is CASSFGRISRNEQFF. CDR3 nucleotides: TGTGCCAGCAGCTTCGGGAGGATAAGTAGGAATGAGCAGTTCTTC.

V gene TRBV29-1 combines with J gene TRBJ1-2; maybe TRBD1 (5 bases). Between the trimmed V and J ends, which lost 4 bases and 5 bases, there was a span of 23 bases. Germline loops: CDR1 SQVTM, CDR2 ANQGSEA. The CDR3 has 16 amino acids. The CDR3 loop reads CSVGAAGISKGYGYTF. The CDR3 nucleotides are TGCAGCGTTGGGGCGGCAGGGATATCGAAAGGATATGGCTACACCTTC.

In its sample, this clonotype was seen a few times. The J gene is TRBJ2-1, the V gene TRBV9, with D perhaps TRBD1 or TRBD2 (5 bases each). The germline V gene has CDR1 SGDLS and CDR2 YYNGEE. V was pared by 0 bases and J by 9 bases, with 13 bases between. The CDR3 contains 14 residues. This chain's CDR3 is CASSVATGTGEQFF. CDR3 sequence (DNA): TGTGCCAGCAGCGTAGCTACGGGGACCGGTGAGCAGTTCTTC.

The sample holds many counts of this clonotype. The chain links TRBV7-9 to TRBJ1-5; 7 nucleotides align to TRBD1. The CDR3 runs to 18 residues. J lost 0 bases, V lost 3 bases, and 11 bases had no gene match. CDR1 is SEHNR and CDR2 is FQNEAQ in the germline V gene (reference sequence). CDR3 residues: CASSLSQSGQYSNQPQHF. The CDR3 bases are TGTGCCAGCAGCTTGTCTCAGTCGGGACAGTATAGCAATCAGCCCCAGCATTTT.

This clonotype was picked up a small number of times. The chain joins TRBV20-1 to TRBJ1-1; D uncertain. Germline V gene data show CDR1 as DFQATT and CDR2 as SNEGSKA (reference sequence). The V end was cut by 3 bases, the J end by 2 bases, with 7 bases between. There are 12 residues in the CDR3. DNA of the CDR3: TGCAGTGCTAGTAAGGATAACACTGAAGCTTTCTTT. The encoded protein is CSASKDNTEAFF.